This entry features one TCR beta chain sequence. Its antigen is undetermined. The data belong to a study of T cells after yellow fever vaccination. Across the whole study: Fractions of low cell number were prepared using SMART-Seq v4 Ultra Low Input.

Germline V gives CDR1 SEHNR, CDR2 FQNEAQ (reference sequence). The CDR3 runs to 15 residues. V lost 2 bases, J lost 2 bases, and 12 bases lay in between. Broader study findings: The CD4 and CD8 compartments had a small share of their clonotypes in common. Within FACS-sorted repertoires, abundant clonotypes contaminating from the bulk population could be present.

5'RACE template switching generated TCR cDNA, adding a universal primer site and UMIs. TCRdb redid the calling of the 5' RACE reads with MiXCR, one entry per CDR3 protein. There are around 310,000 distinct CDR3 sequences in the sample; more than 8.5% occur only once, and roughly 18% lies in the top ten. Sequences were derived from PBMCs, sampled on the day of the first yellow fever vaccination. This TCR derives from a man aged 18 to 29 who received the YFV17D yellow fever vaccine. The chain recombines TRBV7-9 with TRBJ2-5, with D maybe TRBD2 (5 bases). The CDR3 nucleotides read TGTGCCAGCAGCTTACTGAGCGGTACGCAAGAGACCCAGTACTTC. Amino acid sequence: CASSLLSGTQETQYF.